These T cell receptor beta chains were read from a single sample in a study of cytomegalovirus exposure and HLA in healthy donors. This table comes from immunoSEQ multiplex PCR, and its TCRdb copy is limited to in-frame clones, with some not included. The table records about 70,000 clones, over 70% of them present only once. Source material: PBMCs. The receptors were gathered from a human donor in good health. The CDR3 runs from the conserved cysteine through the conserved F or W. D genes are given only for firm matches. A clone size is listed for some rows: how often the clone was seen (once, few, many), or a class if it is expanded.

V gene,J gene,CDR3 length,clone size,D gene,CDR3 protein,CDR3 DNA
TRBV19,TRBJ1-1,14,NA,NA,CASSMDFLGTEAFF,TGTGCCAGTAGTATGGACTTCCTAGGCACTGAAGCTTTCTTT
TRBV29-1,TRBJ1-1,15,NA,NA,CSVEDTGGMNTEAFF,TGCAGCGTTGAAGATACAGGTGGGATGAACACTGAAGCTTTCTTT
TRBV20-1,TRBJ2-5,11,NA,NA,CSARTGETQYF,TGCAGTGCTAGAACAGGGGAGACCCAGTACTTC
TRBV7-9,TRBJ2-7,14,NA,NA,CSSSLAGGAYEQYF,TGTTCCAGCAGCTTAGCCGGTGGAGCCTACGAGCAGTACTTC
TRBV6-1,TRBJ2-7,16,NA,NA,CASSDQLRPRDYEQYF,TGTGCCAGCAGTGATCAACTCCGCCCACGGGACTACGAGCAGTACTTC
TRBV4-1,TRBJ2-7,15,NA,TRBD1,CASSQPRDRAYEQYF,TGCGCCAGCAGCCAACCCCGGGACAGGGCCTACGAGCAGTACTTC
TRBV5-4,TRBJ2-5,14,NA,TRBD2,CASSLAGGQETQYF,TGTGCCAGCAGCTTGGCGGGGGGCCAAGAGACCCAGTACTTC
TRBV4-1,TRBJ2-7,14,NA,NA,CASSQNTGSYEQYF,TGCGCCAGCAGCCAAAATACAGGTTCCTACGAGCAGTACTTC
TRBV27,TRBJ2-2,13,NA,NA,CASSWTVSAELFF,TGTGCCAGCAGTTGGACTGTTTCGGCGGAGCTGTTTTTT
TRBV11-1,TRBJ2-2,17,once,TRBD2,CASSLGVGRDNTGELFF,TGTGCCAGCAGCTTAGGGGTAGGGAGGGACAACACCGGGGAGCTGTTTTTT
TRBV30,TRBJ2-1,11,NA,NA,CAWSAELSQFF,TGTGCCTGGAGTGCGGAGCTGTCGCAGTTCTTC
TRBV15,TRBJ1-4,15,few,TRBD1,CATSRSDRVDEKLFF,TGTGCCACCAGCAGGTCAGACAGGGTAGACGAAAAACTGTTTTTT
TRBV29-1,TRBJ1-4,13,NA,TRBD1,CSVVKGANEKLFF,TGCAGCGTGGTGAAGGGGGCGAATGAAAAACTGTTTTTT
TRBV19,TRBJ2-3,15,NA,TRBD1,CASSTPTGGMNTQYF,TGTGCCAGTAGTACTCCGACAGGGGGCATGAATACGCAGTATTTT
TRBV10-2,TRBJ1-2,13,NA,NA,CASSEDRNYGYTF,TGCGCCAGCAGTGAGGACAGGAACTATGGCTACACCTTC
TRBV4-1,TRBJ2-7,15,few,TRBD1,CASSQSGTGEYEQYF,TGCGCCAGCAGCCAGTCCGGGACAGGAGAGTACGAGCAGTACTTC
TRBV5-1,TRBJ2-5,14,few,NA,CASSLAGGQETQYF,TGCGCCAGCAGCTTGGCAGGAGGGCAAGAGACCCAGTACTTC
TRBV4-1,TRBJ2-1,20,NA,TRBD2,CASSYRTGAGTKGTYNEQFF,TGCGCCAGCAGCTATCGAACGGGAGCAGGGACTAAGGGTACCTACAATGAGCAGTTCTTC
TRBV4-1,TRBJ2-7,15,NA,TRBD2,CASSLTLAGEREQYF,TGCGCCAGCAGCCTTACACTAGCGGGAGAACGGGAGCAGTACTTC
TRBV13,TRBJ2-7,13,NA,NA,CASSPRGGYEQYF,TGTGCCAGCAGCCCTAGGGGGGGCTACGAGCAGTACTTC
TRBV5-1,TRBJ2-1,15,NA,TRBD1,CASSSWTGDYNEQFF,TGCGCCAGCAGCTCCTGGACAGGGGACTACAATGAGCAGTTCTTC
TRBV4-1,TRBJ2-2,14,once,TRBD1,CASSPGQGTGELFF,TGCGCCAGCAGCCCCGGACAGGGGACCGGGGAGCTGTTTTTT